This T cell receptor (beta chain) was retrieved from a study of T cells in Graves' hyperthyroidism and ophthalmopathy. Amplification yielded TCR beta CDR3 regions, with RNA transcripts as the source. The HTBI primer set served for first-round RT-PCR of the TCR CDR3. TCRdb processed the multiplex PCR reads anew with MiXCR; each CDR3 protein has one entry. This table has more than 500,000 distinct CDR3 sequences, 35% to 55% appearing once. The CDR3 extends over 13 amino acids. Germline V gene lookup returns CDR1 SQVTM and CDR2 ANQGSEA. Trimming shortened V by 4 bases and J by 3 bases, and 12 bases separated the two germline ends.

The sequenced material came from peripheral blood or thyroid tissue (not recorded which). This sequence was found in an adult woman with Graves' disease, either hyperthyroidism or ophthalmopathy (not recorded which). The V gene is TRBV29-1, the J gene TRBJ1-2; unclear D gene. CDR3 bases: TGCAGCGTTGTGTCTGGGTGGGACTATGGCTACACCTTC. Its protein product is CSVVSGWDYGYTF.